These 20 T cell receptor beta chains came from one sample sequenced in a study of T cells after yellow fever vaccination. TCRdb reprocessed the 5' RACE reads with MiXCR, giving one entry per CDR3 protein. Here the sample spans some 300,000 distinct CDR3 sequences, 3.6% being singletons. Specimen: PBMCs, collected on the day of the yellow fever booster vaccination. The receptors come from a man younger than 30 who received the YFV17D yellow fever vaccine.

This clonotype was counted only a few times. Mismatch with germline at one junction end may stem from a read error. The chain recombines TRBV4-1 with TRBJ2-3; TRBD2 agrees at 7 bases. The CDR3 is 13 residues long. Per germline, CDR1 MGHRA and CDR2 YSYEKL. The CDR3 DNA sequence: TGCGCCAGCAGCCAAATCAGCGGGGCTCCTGTGGGTTTT. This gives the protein CASSQISGAPVGF.

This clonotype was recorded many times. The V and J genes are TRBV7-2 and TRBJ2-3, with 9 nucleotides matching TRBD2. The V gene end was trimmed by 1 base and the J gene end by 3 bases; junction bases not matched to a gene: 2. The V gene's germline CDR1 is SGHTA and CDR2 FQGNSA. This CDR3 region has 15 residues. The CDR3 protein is CASSLVSGGTDTQYF. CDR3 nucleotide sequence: TGTGCCAGCAGCTTAGTTAGCGGGGGTACAGATACGCAGTATTTT.

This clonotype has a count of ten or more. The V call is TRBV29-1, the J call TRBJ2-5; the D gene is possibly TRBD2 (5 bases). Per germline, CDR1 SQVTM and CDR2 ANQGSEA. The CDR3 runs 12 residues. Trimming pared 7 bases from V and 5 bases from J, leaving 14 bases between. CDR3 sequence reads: CSALRPGETQYF. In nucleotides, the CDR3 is TGCAGCGCCCTCCGCCCGGGGGAGACCCAGTACTTC.

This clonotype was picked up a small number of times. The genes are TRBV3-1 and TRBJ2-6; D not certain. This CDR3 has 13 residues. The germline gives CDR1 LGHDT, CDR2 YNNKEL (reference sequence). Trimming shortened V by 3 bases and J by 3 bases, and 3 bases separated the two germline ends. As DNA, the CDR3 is TGTGCCAGCAGCCATTATGGGGCCAACGTCCTGACTTTC. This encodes CASSHYGANVLTF. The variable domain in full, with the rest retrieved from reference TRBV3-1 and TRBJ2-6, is DTAVSQTPKYLVTQMGNDKSIKCEQNLGHDTMYWYKQDSKKFLKIMFSYNNKELIINETVPNRFSPKSPDKAHLNLHINSLELGDSAVYFCASSHYGANVLTFGAGSRLTVL.

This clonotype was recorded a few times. CDR3 sequence reads: CASSPSTGGRVQPQHF. CDR3 nucleotides: TGTGCCAGCAGCCCGAGCACAGGGGGCAGAGTACAGCCCCAGCATTTT. This chain links TRBV7-2 with TRBJ1-5; 9 nucleotides line up with TRBD1. Germline V gene lookup returns CDR1 SGHTA and CDR2 FQGNSA. The CDR3 consists of 16 residues. J was trimmed by 7 bases and V by 5 bases; bases with no gene match: 12.

In nucleotides, the CDR3 is TGCGCCAGCAGCTTGGTGGCTAGCGGGGACGGGGAGACCCAGTACTTC. Protein product: CASSLVASGDGETQYF. The chain employs TRBV5-1 and TRBJ2-5, with 9 bases that match TRBD2. Trimming took 0 bases from V and 5 from J; bases not matched to a gene: 8. The CDR3 is made up of 16 amino acids. The germline V gene has CDR1 SGHRS and CDR2 YFSETQ.

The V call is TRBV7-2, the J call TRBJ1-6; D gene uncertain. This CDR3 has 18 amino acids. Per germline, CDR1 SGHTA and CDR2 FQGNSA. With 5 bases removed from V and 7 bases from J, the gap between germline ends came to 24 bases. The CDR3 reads CASSQFLLGSDLNSPLHF. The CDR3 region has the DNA TGTGCCAGCAGCCAATTCCTTCTGGGGTCTGACTTAAATTCACCCCTCCACTTT.

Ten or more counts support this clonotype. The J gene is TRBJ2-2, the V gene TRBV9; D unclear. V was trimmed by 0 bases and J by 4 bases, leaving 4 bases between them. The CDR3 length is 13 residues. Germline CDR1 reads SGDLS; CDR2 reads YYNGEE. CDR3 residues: CASSVGVTGELFF. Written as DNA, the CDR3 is TGTGCCAGCAGCGTAGGTGTCACCGGGGAGCTGTTTTTT.

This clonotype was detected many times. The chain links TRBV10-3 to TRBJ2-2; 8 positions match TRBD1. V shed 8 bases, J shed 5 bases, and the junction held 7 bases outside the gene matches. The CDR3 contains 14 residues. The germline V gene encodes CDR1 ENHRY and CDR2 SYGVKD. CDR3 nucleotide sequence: TGTGCCATCCAGGACAGGGATGTGACCGGGGAGCTGTTTTTT. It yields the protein CAIQDRDVTGELFF.

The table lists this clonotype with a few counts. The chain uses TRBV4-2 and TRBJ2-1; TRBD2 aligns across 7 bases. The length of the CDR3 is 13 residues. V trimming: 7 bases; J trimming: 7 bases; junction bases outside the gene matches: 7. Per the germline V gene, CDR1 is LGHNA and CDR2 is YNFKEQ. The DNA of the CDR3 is TGTGCCAGCAACCGGGGCGGGGGTAATGAGCAGTTCTTC. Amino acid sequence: CASNRGGGNEQFF.

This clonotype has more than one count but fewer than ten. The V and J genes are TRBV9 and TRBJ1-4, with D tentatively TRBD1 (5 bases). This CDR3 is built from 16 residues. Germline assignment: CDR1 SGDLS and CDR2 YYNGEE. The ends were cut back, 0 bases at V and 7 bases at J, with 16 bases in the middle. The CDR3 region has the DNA TGTGCCAGCAGCGTAGGGGACCAACCCCGAGGTGAAAAACTGTTTTTT. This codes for CASSVGDQPRGEKLFF.

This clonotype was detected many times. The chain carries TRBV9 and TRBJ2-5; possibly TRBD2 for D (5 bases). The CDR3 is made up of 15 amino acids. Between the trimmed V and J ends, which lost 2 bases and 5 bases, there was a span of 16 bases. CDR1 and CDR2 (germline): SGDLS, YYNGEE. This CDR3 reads CASSVGPSGGETQYF. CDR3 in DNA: TGTGCCAGCAGCGTTGGGCCCAGCGGCGGGGAGACCCAGTACTTC. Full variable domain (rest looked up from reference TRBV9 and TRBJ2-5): DSGVTQTPKHLITATGQRVTLRCSPRSGDLSVYWYQQSLDQGLQFLIQYYNGEERAKGNILERFSAQQFPDLHSELNLSSLELGDSALYFCASSVGPSGGETQYFGPGTRLLVL.

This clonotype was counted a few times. CDR3 sequence (DNA): TGCGCCAGCAGCTTGATGGTCCTAGCGGGGGTCGACACCGGGGAGCTGTTTTTT. Protein product: CASSLMVLAGVDTGELFF. The chain joins TRBV5-1 to TRBJ2-2; TRBD2 matches at 10 bases. CDR1 is SGHRS, CDR2 YFSETQ, per germline. The CDR3 spans 18 residues. Losses at the gene ends were 1 base for V and 3 bases for J; bases not matched to a gene: 9.

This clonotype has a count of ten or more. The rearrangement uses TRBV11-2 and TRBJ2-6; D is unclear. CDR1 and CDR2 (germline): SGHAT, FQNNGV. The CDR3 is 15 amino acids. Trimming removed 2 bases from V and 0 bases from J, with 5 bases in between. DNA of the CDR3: TGTGCCAGCAGCTTACCTTACTCTGGGGCCAACGTCCTGACTTTC. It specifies CASSLPYSGANVLTF.

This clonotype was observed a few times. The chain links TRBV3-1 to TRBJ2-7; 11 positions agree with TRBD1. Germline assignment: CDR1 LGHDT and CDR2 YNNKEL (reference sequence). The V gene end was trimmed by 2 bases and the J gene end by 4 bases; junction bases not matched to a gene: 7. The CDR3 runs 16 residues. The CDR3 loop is CASSQPAGTGGYEQYF. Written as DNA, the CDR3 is TGTGCCAGCAGCCAACCCGCCGGGACAGGGGGGTACGAGCAGTACTTC.

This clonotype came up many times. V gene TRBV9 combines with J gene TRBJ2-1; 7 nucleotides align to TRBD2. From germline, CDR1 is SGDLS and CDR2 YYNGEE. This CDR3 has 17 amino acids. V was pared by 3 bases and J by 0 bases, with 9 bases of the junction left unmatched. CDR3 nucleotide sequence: TGTGCCAGCAGCGAGCCCACCGGGGGGAGCTCCTACAATGAGCAGTTCTTC. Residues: CASSEPTGGSSYNEQFF.

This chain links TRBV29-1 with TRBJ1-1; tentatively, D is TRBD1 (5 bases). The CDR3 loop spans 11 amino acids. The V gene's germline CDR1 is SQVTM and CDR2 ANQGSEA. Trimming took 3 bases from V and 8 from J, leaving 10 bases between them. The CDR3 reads CSVEGTAEAFF. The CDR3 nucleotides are TGCAGCGTTGAGGGGACTGCAGAAGCTTTCTTT.

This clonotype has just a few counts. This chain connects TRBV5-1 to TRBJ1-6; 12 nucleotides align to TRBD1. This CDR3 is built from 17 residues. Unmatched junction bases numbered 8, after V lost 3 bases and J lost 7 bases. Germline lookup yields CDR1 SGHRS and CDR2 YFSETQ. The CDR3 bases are TGCGCCAGCAGCTCCGGGACAGGGGGCATTTGGAATTCACCCCTCCACTTT. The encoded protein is CASSSGTGGIWNSPLHF.

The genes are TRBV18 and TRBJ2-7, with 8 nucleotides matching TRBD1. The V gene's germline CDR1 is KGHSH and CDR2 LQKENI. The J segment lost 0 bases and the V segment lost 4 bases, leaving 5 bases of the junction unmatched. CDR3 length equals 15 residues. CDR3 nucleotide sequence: TGTGCCAGCTCACAGGGACAGGCCGTCTCCTACGAGCAGTACGTC. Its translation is CASSQGQAVSYEQYV.

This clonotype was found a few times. CDR3 loop: CASSLGSGAGGLHEQFF. In DNA form, the CDR3 reads TGCGCCAGCAGCTTGGGTTCAGGAGCGGGGGGGCTGCATGAGCAGTTCTTC. J is TRBJ2-1 and V is TRBV5-1; 10 bases map to TRBD2. J gave up 8 bases and V 0 bases, and 11 bases lay outside the gene matches. Germline V CDR1 and CDR2: SGHRS, YFSETQ. CDR3 length: 17 residues.